This T cell receptor beta chain was identified during a study of T cells in Graves' hyperthyroidism and ophthalmopathy. This clonotype appeared a few times. Its antigen is not known. Amplified TCR beta CDR3 regions came from RNA transcripts. In the first-round RT-PCR of the TCR CDR3, the HTBI primer set was used. TCRdb called the multiplex PCR reads again in MiXCR, with one record for every CDR3 protein. The sample has about 420,000 distinct CDR3 sequences; 12% to 15% are singletons. Any patient presenting with uncontrolled infection, other autoimmune disease, pregnancy or lactation was left out. The germline gives CDR1 MNHNS, CDR2 SASEGT. Germline trimming cut 1 base from V and 5 bases from J; bases unmatched to any gene: 7. The CDR3 is 15 residues long. Findings of the study overall: Model predictions of ophthalmopathy came a median around 6.5 months before onset. Researchers found most expanded thyroid clonotypes above 0.001 in blood as well.

The rearrangement links TRBV6-1 to TRBJ2-7, with 8 bases lining up with TRBD1. The receptor was derived from a woman under 30 with Graves' hyperthyroidism. Specimen: blood. The CDR3 spells CASSEERGQGHEQYF. Here the CDR3 DNA reads TGTGCCAGCAGTGAAGAGCGCGGACAGGGCCACGAGCAGTACTTC.